The 30 T cell receptor beta chains below all came from one sample that was sequenced in a study of OX40 agonist ivuxolimab in advanced cancers. Sequencing was performed with immunoSEQ multiplex PCR; in TCRdb, only in-frame clones are kept and a portion is missing. The sample holds 30,000 to 40,000 clones, 90% to 95% seen once. This sample comprised CD4+ or CD8+ T cells sorted from blood, obtained in a trial of the OX40 agonist ivuxolimab. These TCRs come from an adult with an advanced solid tumor such as melanoma, head and neck, liver or kidney cancer.

The chain carries TRBV27 and TRBJ1-2; TRBD1 matches at 7 bases. Germline values: CDR1 MNHEY, CDR2 SMNVEV (reference sequence). The CDR3 totals 14 residues. Unmatched junction bases numbered 7, after V lost 7 bases and J lost 2 bases. Written as DNA, the CDR3 is TGTGCCAGCACTCCGACAGGGTTGAACTATGGCTACACCTTC. It encodes CASTPTGLNYGYTF.

V usage is TRBV15 and J usage is TRBJ2-5, with D perhaps matching TRBD2 (6 bases). The germline V and J ends were trimmed by 4 bases and 2 bases, with 17 bases remaining between them. This CDR3 comprises 16 residues. Per the germline V gene, CDR1 is LNHNV and CDR2 is YYDKDF (reference sequence). In DNA form, the CDR3 reads TGTGCCACCAGCAAGGGGAATAGCGGAGTACAAGAGACCCAGTACTTC. Translation: CATSKGNSGVQETQYF. The entire variable domain, with the rest obtained from reference TRBV15 and TRBJ2-5, is as follows: DAMVIQNPRYQVTQFGKPVTLSCSQTLNHNVMYWYQQKSSQAPKLLFHYYDKDFNNEADTPDNFQSRRPNTSFCFLDIRSPGLGDTAMYLCATSKGNSGVQETQYFGPGTRLLVL.

V usage is TRBV7-9 and J usage is TRBJ2-3; 8 bases are shared with TRBD2. The CDR3 spans 18 residues. V lost 4 bases to trimming and J lost 1 base; unmatched junction nucleotides: 13. Germline loops: CDR1 SEHNR, CDR2 FQNEAQ (reference sequence). CDR3: CASSSPGLGVSGTDTQYF. In DNA, the CDR3 is TGTGCCAGCAGCTCCCCGGGACTAGGTGTTTCGGGCACAGATACGCAGTATTTT.

The V call is TRBV27, the J call TRBJ2-2, with TRBD1 matching over 7 bases. The V gene end was trimmed by 5 bases and the J gene end by 0 bases; junction bases not matched to a gene: 12. CDR1 MNHEY and CDR2 SMNVEV come from the germline V gene (reference sequence). This CDR3 comprises 18 residues. The CDR3 bases are TGTGCCAGCAGTACTCCGACAGGGTACAACCCGAACACCGGGGAGCTGTTTTTT. It is translated as CASSTPTGYNPNTGELFF.

J is TRBJ2-1 and V is TRBV5-1; 10 bases line up with TRBD2. This CDR3 comprises 17 residues. From germline, CDR1 is SGHRS and CDR2 YFSETQ. V dropped 2 bases and J dropped 3; count of bases not matched to a gene: 8. CDR3 amino acids: CASSFRSSGRGYNEQFF. The CDR3 DNA sequence: TGCGCCAGCAGCTTTCGATCAAGCGGGAGGGGCTACAATGAGCAGTTCTTC.

As DNA, the CDR3 is TGTGCCAGCAGCGTAGGGCTAGCGGGGATTTACAATGAGCAGTTCTTC. Translation gives CASSVGLAGIYNEQFF. This chain joins TRBV9 and TRBJ2-1, with 9 bases aligning to TRBD2. J gave up 4 bases and V 0 bases, and 5 bases lay outside the gene matches. The length of the CDR3 is 16 residues. Germline loops: CDR1 SGDLS, CDR2 YYNGEE.

The chain has TRBV19 and TRBJ2-2; D might be TRBD1 (5 bases). Germline V gene lookup returns CDR1 LNHDA and CDR2 SQIVND (reference sequence). V was cut by 7 bases and J by 5 bases, with 14 bases left in between. This CDR3 has 14 residues. This CDR3 reads CASNLGALTGELFF. The CDR3 DNA is TGTGCCAGTAACCTAGGGGCGTTGACCGGGGAGCTGTTTTTT.

CDR3 protein: CASTSTRGADTQYF. The CDR3 DNA is TGTGCCAGCACTTCAACTCGGGGCGCAGATACGCAGTATTTT. This chain joins TRBV27 and TRBJ2-3; D possibly matches TRBD1 or TRBD2 (5 bases each). The CDR3 runs 14 residues. The germline V gene encodes CDR1 MNHEY and CDR2 SMNVEV (reference sequence). V shed 7 bases and J shed 4 bases, with 15 bases lying between them.

The rearrangement uses TRBV10-1 and TRBJ2-2; unclear D gene. CDR1 is WNHNN and CDR2 is SYGVQD in the germline V gene (reference sequence). Trimming took 5 bases from V and 0 from J, leaving 7 bases between them. The CDR3 is 14 amino acids. In DNA form, the CDR3 reads TGCGCCAGCAGTCCTTCCGCGAACACCGGGGAGCTGTTTTTT. This gives the protein CASSPSANTGELFF.

The rearrangement joins TRBV9 to TRBJ1-2, with a tentative D call TRBD1 (6 bases). V lost 0 bases and J lost 7, with 13 bases in between. This CDR3 has 14 residues. Germline values: CDR1 SGDLS, CDR2 YYNGEE. The CDR3 loop reads CASSVGGGVFGYTF. In DNA form, the CDR3 reads TGTGCCAGCAGCGTAGGCGGGGGCGTATTTGGCTACACCTTC.

This clone occurred a few times. V is TRBV7-2 and J is TRBJ2-1; D unclear. Trimming took off 5 bases at V and 0 bases at J, with 8 bases between the two ends. Germline values: CDR1 SGHTA, CDR2 FQGNSA. This CDR3 region has 14 residues. This chain's CDR3 is CASSGSSSYNEQFF. DNA for the CDR3: TGTGCCAGCAGCGGCTCGAGCTCCTACAATGAGCAGTTCTTC. Full variable domain (rest looked up from reference TRBV7-2 and TRBJ2-1): GAGVSQSPSNKVTEKGKDVELRCDPISGHTALYWYRQSLGQGLEFLIYFQGNSAPDKSGLPSDRFSAERTGGSVSTLTIQRTQQEDSAVYLCASSGSSSYNEQFFGPGTRLTVL.

In DNA form, the CDR3 reads TGTGCCAGCAGTGAAACGGGGGTCTACACCTTC. Its translation is CASSETGVYTF. J is TRBJ1-2 and V is TRBV2; a weak D match, TRBD1 (5 bases). Between the trimmed V and J ends, which lost 2 bases and 10 bases, there was a span of 8 bases. Germline V gives CDR1 SNHLY, CDR2 FYNNEI. The length of the CDR3 is 11 residues.

The chain employs TRBV10-1 and TRBJ1-3; 7 bases agree with TRBD1. Germline assignment: CDR1 WNHNN and CDR2 SYGVQD (reference sequence). Trimming took 1 base from V and 8 from J; bases not matched to a gene: 8. CDR3 length: 15 amino acids. The CDR3 bases are TGCGCCAGCAGTGAGTTCGGGACAGCGGTCGACACCATATATTTT. As protein: CASSEFGTAVDTIYF.

As regards this clone: A junction end diverges from the germline sequence, so it may reflect a read error. The chain combines TRBV4-1 with TRBJ2-7; D ambiguous. The V gene's germline CDR1 is MGHRA and CDR2 YSYEKL. The CDR3 consists of 15 residues. CDR3: CASSHQNGPIYAQYF. The CDR3 coding sequence is TGCGCCAGCAGCCATCAGAATGGACCGATTTACGCGCAGTACTTC.

This chain connects TRBV27 to TRBJ2-7; D ambiguous. CDR1 MNHEY and CDR2 SMNVEV come from the germline V gene (reference sequence). This CDR3 has 13 residues. Trimming took off 6 bases at V and 3 bases at J, with 12 bases between the two ends. DNA of the CDR3: TGTGCCAGCAGCCCCGAACCCCACTACGAGCAGTACTTC. Translating it yields CASSPEPHYEQYF.

The chain links TRBV10-1 to TRBJ2-2; no definite D call. The germline V gene has CDR1 WNHNN and CDR2 SYGVQD (reference sequence). V was shortened by 6 bases and J by 2 bases, with 7 bases between the two germline ends. CDR3 length: 13 residues. The DNA of the CDR3 is TGCGCCAGCAGGGACGGAAACACCGGGGAGCTGTTTTTT. The encoded protein is CASRDGNTGELFF.

The chain employs TRBV11-2 and TRBJ2-3; maybe TRBD1 (6 bases). With 5 bases removed from V and 2 bases from J, the gap between germline ends came to 14 bases. Germline CDR1 SGHAT, CDR2 FQNNGV. There are 15 residues in the CDR3. The CDR3 DNA reads TGTGCCAGCAGCCCCGTAGCAGGGGACACAGATACGCAGTATTTT. Translated, it gives CASSPVAGDTDTQYF.

DNA for the CDR3: TGTGCCAGCAGCAAGATCACCGGGGAGCTGTTTTTT. Encoded protein: CASSKITGELFF. The rearrangement joins TRBV6-6 to TRBJ2-2; D is unclear. In germline, CDR1 is MNHNY, CDR2 SVGAGI (reference sequence). Deletions cut 6 bases from V and 4 bases from J, with 6 bases between. The CDR3 sequence is 12 residues long.

The chain links TRBV10-1 to TRBJ2-7; D is unresolved. Per germline, CDR1 WNHNN and CDR2 SYGVQD (reference sequence). V lost 2 bases, J lost 2 bases, and 10 bases lay in between. This CDR3 contains 14 residues. Here the CDR3 reads CASSENETPYEQYF. In nucleotides, the CDR3 is TGCGCCAGCAGTGAGAATGAGACTCCCTACGAGCAGTACTTC.

The chain recombines TRBV18 with TRBJ2-1; D perhaps matches TRBD2 (6 bases). The germline V gene encodes CDR1 KGHSH and CDR2 LQKENI. Trimming cost V 4 bases and J 0 bases, with 13 bases left between them. CDR3 size: 16 residues. CDR3 sequence reads: CASSLSSGSSYNEQFF. CDR3 bases: TGTGCCAGCTCACTCAGTTCCGGGAGCTCCTACAATGAGCAGTTCTTC.

The chain combines TRBV7-9 with TRBJ1-2; 7 positions match TRBD1. CDR1 and CDR2 from the germline V gene are SEHNR and FQNEAQ (reference sequence). This CDR3 is built from 13 residues. Germline trimming cut 3 bases from V and 5 bases from J; bases unmatched to any gene: 3. The CDR3 sequence: CASSFLGQYGYTF. The CDR3 region has the DNA TGTGCCAGCAGCTTTTTGGGACAGTATGGCTACACCTTC.

The V gene is TRBV28, the J gene TRBJ2-3; TRBD2 aligns across 10 bases. The CDR3 extends over 19 amino acids. V shed 2 bases and J 2 bases; nucleotides not matched to a gene: 13. CDR1 MDHEN and CDR2 SYDVKM come from the germline V gene. This chain's CDR3 is CASSLERTSGPPNTDTQYF. The CDR3, as DNA: TGTGCCAGCAGTTTAGAAAGGACTAGCGGCCCGCCTAACACAGATACGCAGTATTTT.

The V and J genes are TRBV25-1 and TRBJ2-2, with D possibly matching TRBD1 (6 bases). The CDR3 is made up of 15 amino acids. From germline, CDR1 is MGHDK and CDR2 SYGVNS. Between the trimmed V and J ends, which lost 2 bases and 6 bases, there was a span of 13 bases. CDR3 loop: CASSETPGDPGELFF. CDR3 coding DNA: TGTGCCAGCAGTGAAACGCCAGGGGATCCCGGGGAGCTGTTTTTT.

The chain couples TRBV5-3 to TRBJ2-4, with D unclear. TRBV5-3 carries the ORF label, with uncertain function. V was shortened by 0 bases and J by 8 bases, with 18 bases between the two germline ends. The CDR3 covers 16 residues. The CDR3 protein is CARSLGDQGIEDIQYF. Here the CDR3 DNA reads TGTGCCAGAAGCTTGGGTGATCAAGGGATCGAAGACATTCAGTACTTC.

The chain joins TRBV27 to TRBJ2-1; TRBD2 is a possible D gene (6 bases). There are 15 residues in the CDR3. Germline CDR1 reads MNHEY; CDR2 reads SMNVEV (reference sequence). Trimming removed 1 base at V and 7 bases at J, with 14 bases between. DNA for the CDR3: TGTGCCAGCAGTTTATTGGGCAACGGGGGAAATGAGCAGTTCTTC. Amino acids: CASSLLGNGGNEQFF.

By share, this clone counts as large. V and J are TRBV28 and TRBJ2-7; 9 bases agree with TRBD1. V was clipped by 4 bases and J by 2 bases; unmatched bases: 6. The CDR3 has 15 residues. Germline CDR1 and CDR2: MDHEN and SYDVKM. The CDR3 loop reads CASSSPWTGAYEQYF. The DNA for the CDR3 is TGTGCCAGCAGTTCACCCTGGACAGGGGCCTACGAGCAGTACTTC. The whole variable domain, filled in from reference TRBV28 and TRBJ2-7, reads DVKVTQSSRYLVKRTGEKVFLECVQDMDHENMFWYRQDPGLGLRLIYFSYDVKMKEKGDIPEGYSVSREKKERFSLILESASTNQTSMYLCASSSPWTGAYEQYFGPGTRLTVT.

J is TRBJ2-7 and V is TRBV19; D is uncertain. This CDR3 spans 14 amino acids. Germline CDR1 reads LNHDA; CDR2 reads SQIVND (reference sequence). The V gene lost 5 bases and the J gene lost 1 base, with 12 bases spanning the gap. This CDR3 is CASSPRGPSYEQYF. CDR3 DNA sequence: TGTGCCAGTAGTCCCCGTGGACCTTCCTACGAGCAGTACTTC.

V and J are TRBV27 and TRBJ2-1; D is undetermined. CDR1 and CDR2 from the germline V gene are MNHEY and SMNVEV (reference sequence). Trimming removed 0 bases at V and 3 bases at J, with 6 bases between. The CDR3 is 14 amino acids. CDR3 protein: CASSLSPVYNEQFF. CDR3 nucleotides: TGTGCCAGCAGTTTATCCCCGGTCTACAATGAGCAGTTCTTC.

The CDR3 loop is CASSFTGRRNEQYF. The CDR3, as DNA: TGTGCCAGCAGTTTTACCGGGAGGAGGAACGAGCAGTACTTC. This chain connects TRBV28 to TRBJ2-7; 7 bases line up with TRBD2. The length of the CDR3 is 14 residues. In germline, CDR1 is MDHEN, CDR2 SYDVKM. J was trimmed by 5 bases and V by 3 bases; bases with no gene match: 7.

This clone was recorded once. The gene calls are TRBV27 and TRBJ2-7, with 7 nucleotides matching TRBD1. V was pared by 4 bases and J by 3 bases, with 9 bases of the junction left unmatched. CDR1 is MNHEY and CDR2 is SMNVEV in the germline V gene (reference sequence). This CDR3 has 15 amino acids. DNA for the CDR3: TGTGCCAGCAGTTCAGACCCGACAGGGAACTACGAGCAGTACTTC. This gives the protein CASSSDPTGNYEQYF.